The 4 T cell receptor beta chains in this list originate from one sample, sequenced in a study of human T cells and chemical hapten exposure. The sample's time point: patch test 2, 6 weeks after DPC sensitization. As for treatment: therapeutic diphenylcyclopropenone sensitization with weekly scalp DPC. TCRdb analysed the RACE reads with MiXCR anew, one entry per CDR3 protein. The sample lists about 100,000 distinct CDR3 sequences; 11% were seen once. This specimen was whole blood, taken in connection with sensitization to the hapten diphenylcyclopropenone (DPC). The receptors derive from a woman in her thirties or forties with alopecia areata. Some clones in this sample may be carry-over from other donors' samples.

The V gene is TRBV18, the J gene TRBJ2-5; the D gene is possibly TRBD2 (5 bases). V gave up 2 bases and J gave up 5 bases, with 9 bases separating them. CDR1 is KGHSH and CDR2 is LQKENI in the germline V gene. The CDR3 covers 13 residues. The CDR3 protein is CASSPETGETQYF. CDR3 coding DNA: TGTGCCAGCTCACCAGAGACGGGGGAGACCCAGTACTTC.

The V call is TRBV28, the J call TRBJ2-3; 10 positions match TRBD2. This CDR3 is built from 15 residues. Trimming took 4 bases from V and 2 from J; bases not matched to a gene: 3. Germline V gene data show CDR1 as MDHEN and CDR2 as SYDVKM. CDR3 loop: CASSSSGRATDTQYF. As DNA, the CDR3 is TGTGCCAGCAGTTCGAGCGGGAGGGCCACAGATACGCAGTATTTT.

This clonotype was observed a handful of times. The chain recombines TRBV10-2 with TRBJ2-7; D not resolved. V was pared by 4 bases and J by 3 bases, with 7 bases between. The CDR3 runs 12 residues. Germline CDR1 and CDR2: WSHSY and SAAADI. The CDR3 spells CASSVADYEQYF. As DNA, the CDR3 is TGCGCCAGCAGTGTCGCAGACTACGAGCAGTACTTC.

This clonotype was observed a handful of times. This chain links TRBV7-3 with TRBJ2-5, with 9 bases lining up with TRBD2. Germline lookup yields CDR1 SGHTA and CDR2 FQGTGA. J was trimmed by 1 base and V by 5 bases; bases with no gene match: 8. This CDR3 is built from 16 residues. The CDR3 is CASSGKAGGLQETQYF. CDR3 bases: TGTGCCAGCAGCGGGAAAGCGGGGGGACTCCAAGAGACCCAGTACTTC.